This T cell receptor beta chain is drawn from a study of blood T cell repertoires in COVID-19. The V end was cut by 1 base, the J end by 2 bases, with 11 bases between. The CDR3 has 15 residues. Germline V CDR1 and CDR2: SGHVS, FNYEAQ. Repertoires were generated with immunoSEQ multiplex PCR, while TCRdb's copy carries only in-frame clones and drops some. The table has about 280,000 clones, roughly 90% seen once. The TCR originated in a woman in her thirties with COVID-19, enrolled during active disease. The rearrangement links TRBV7-6 to TRBJ2-5; D possibly corresponds to TRBD2 (5 bases). Sequenced sample: peripheral blood. The CDR3 DNA reads TGTGCCAGCAGCTTAGGCGGGCAGACTCAAGAGACCCAGTACTTC. Translated: CASSLGGQTQETQYF. The whole variable domain, remainder taken from reference TRBV7-6 and TRBJ2-5, is GAGVSQSPRYKVTKRGQDVALRCDPISGHVSLYWYRQALGQGPEFLTYFNYEAQQDKSGLPNDRFSAERPEGSISTLTIQRTEQRDSAMYRCASSLGGQTQETQYFGPGTRLLVL.